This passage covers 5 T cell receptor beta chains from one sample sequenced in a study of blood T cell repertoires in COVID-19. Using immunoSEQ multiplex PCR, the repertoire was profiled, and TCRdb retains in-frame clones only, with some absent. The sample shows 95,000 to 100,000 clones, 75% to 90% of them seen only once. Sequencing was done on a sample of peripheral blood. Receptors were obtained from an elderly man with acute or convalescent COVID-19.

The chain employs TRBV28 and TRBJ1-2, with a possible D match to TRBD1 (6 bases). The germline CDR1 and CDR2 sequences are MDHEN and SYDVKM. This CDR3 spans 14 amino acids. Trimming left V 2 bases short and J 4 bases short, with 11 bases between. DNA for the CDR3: TGTGCCAGCAGTTTAGCGGACAGTATCTATGGCTACACCTTC. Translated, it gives CASSLADSIYGYTF.

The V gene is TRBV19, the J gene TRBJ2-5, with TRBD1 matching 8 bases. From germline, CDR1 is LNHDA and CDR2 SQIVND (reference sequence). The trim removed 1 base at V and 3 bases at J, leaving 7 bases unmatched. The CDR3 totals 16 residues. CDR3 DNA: TGTGCCAGTAGTATAGCCGGGGACAGGAATAAAGAGACCCAGTACTTC. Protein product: CASSIAGDRNKETQYF.

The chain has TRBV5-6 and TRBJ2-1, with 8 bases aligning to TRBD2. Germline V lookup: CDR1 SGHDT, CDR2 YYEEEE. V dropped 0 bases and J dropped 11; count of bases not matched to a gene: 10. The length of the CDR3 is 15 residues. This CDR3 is CASSLGLAFWPQQFF. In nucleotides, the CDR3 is TGTGCCAGCAGCTTGGGACTAGCGTTCTGGCCTCAGCAGTTCTTC.

CDR3 coding DNA: TGTGCCAGCAGTGAAACCCTCGGTGGGGGGACGCAGTATTTT. The encoded protein is CASSETLGGGTQYF. The rearrangement uses TRBV2 and TRBJ2-3, with D tentatively TRBD2 (6 bases). Between the trimmed V and J ends, which lost 2 bases and 9 bases, there was a span of 15 bases. This CDR3 region has 14 residues. Germline V gene data show CDR1 as SNHLY and CDR2 as FYNNEI. Combining the CDR3 with reference TRBV2 and TRBJ2-3 gives the whole variable domain EPEVTQTPSHQVTQMGQEVILRCVPISNHLYFYWYRQILGQKVEFLVSFYNNEISEKSEIFDDQFSVERPDGSNFTLKIRSTKLEDSAMYFCASSETLGGGTQYFGPGTRLTVL.

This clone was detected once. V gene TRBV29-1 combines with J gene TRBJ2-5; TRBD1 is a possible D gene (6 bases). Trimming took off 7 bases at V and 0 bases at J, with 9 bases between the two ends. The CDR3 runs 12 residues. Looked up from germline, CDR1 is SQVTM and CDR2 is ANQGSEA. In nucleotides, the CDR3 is TGCAGCGGAAGGGGGTACCAAGAGACCCAGTACTTC. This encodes CSGRGYQETQYF.